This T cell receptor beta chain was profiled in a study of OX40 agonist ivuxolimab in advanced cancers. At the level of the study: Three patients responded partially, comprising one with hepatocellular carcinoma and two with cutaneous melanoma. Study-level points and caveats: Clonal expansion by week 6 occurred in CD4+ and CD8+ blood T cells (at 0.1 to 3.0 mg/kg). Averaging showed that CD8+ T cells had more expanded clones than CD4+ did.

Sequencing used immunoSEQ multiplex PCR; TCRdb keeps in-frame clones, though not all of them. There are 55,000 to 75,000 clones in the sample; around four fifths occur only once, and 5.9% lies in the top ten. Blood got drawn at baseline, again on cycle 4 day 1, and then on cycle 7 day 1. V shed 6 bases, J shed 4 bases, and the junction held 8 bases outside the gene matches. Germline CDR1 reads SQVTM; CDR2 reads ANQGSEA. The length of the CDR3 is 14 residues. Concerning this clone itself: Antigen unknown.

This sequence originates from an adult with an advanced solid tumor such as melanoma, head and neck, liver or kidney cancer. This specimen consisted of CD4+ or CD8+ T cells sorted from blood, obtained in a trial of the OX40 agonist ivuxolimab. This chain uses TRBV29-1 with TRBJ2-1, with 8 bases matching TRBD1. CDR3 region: CSVGGQAPYNEQFF. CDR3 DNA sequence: TGCAGCGTAGGGGGACAGGCCCCATACAATGAGCAGTTCTTC.